These 29 T cell receptor beta chains came from one sample sequenced in a study of cytomegalovirus exposure and HLA in healthy donors. Primers: 60 Vbeta forward and 13 Jbeta reverse. Method: immunoSEQ multiplex PCR; TCRdb's copy keeps in-frame clones and lacks some. In the table there are 200,000 to 250,000 clones, 70% to 85% of which are singletons. The sequenced material came from PBMCs. These receptors all come from a woman aged 40 to 55 in good health and CMV-seronegative.

V and J are TRBV19 and TRBJ1-6; D is uncertain. The germline CDR1 and CDR2 sequences are LNHDA and SQIVND (reference sequence). Trimming took 6 bases from V and 4 from J, leaving 10 bases between them. The CDR3 totals 14 residues. The CDR3, as DNA: TGTGCCAGTAGCCTGCAGGTTTATAATTCACCCCTCCACTTT. Protein: CASSLQVYNSPLHF. Supplemented by reference TRBV19 and TRBJ1-6, the full variable domain reads DGGITQSPKYLFRKEGQNVTLSCEQNLNHDAMYWYRQDPGQGLRLIYYSQIVNDFQKGDIAEGYSVSREKKESFPLTVTSAQKNPTAFYLCASSLQVYNSPLHFGNGTRLTVT.

This chain uses TRBV10-3 with TRBJ2-3; TRBD1 might be the D (5 bases). In germline, CDR1 is ENHRY, CDR2 SYGVKD. Trimming cost V 8 bases and J 5 bases, with 11 bases left between them. The CDR3 is made up of 12 amino acids. In nucleotides, the CDR3 is TGTGCCATCGGGGCAGGCTTAGATACGCAGTATTTT. Its translation is CAIGAGLDTQYF.

The rearrangement links TRBV2 to TRBJ2-7, with 9 bases that match TRBD1. The CDR3 consists of 15 residues. The germline V gene has CDR1 SNHLY and CDR2 FYNNEI. V lost 7 bases and J lost 1; bases outside the gene matches: 8. The CDR3 here is CASIQDRGESYEQYF. CDR3 in DNA: TGTGCCAGCATTCAGGACAGGGGCGAATCCTACGAGCAGTACTTC.

This clone was seen only a few times. The CDR3 is CASSDDRVQETQYF. As DNA, the CDR3 is TGTGCCAGCAGTGACGACCGGGTCCAAGAGACCCAGTACTTC. V is TRBV28 and J is TRBJ2-5; D unresolved. This CDR3 is built from 14 residues. Trimming removed 5 bases from V and 1 base from J, with 11 bases in between. Germline V gene sequence: CDR1 MDHEN, CDR2 SYDVKM.

Concerning this clone itself: Different DNA sequences within this sample yield the same CDR3. The CDR3 region is CASSEGGTGPYEQYF. The CDR3 nucleotides read TGTGCCAGCAGTGAAGGGGGGACAGGACCCTACGAGCAGTACTTC. The chain employs TRBV6-1 and TRBJ2-7; 8 bases map to TRBD1. V lost 1 base and J lost 2; bases outside the gene matches: 4. The CDR3 consists of 15 residues. Germline V gene sequence: CDR1 MNHNS, CDR2 SASEGT.

V is TRBV15 and J is TRBJ1-4, with TRBD1 identical over 8 bases. This CDR3 is 14 amino acids long. Germline CDR1 is LNHNV and CDR2 is YYDKDF (reference sequence). Trimming cost V 5 bases and J 4 bases; bases outside gene matches: 3. The CDR3 bases are TGTGCCACCAGCCCGGACAGGGTTAATGAAAAACTGTTTTTT. Encoded protein: CATSPDRVNEKLFF.

The chain employs TRBV9 and TRBJ2-6, with 8 bases lining up with TRBD2. CDR3 length: 18 residues. V was pared by 0 bases and J by 0 bases, with 5 bases of the junction left unmatched. Germline V CDR1 and CDR2: SGDLS, YYNGEE. The CDR3 DNA follows: TGTGCCAGCAGCGTAGGATCGGGGGGGGACTCTGGGGCCAACGTCCTGACTTTC. As protein: CASSVGSGGDSGANVLTF.

The chain recombines TRBV5-1 with TRBJ1-5; no reliable D call. V lost 0 bases and J lost 2, with 9 bases in between. CDR1 and CDR2 from the germline V gene are SGHRS and YFSETQ. This CDR3 contains 15 residues. The CDR3 loop reads CASSLDGSRNQPQHF. In DNA form, the CDR3 reads TGCGCCAGCAGCTTGGACGGTAGTCGCAATCAGCCCCAGCATTTT.

This clone was seen only once. The rearrangement links TRBV5-1 to TRBJ2-1; 8 nucleotides agree with TRBD1. Germline CDR1 is SGHRS and CDR2 is YFSETQ. J was trimmed by 7 bases and V by 0 bases; bases with no gene match: 6. This CDR3 is 15 amino acids long. The CDR3 DNA reads TGCGCCAGCAGCTTGGATCCCAGGGGGCAAAATGAGCAGTTCTTC. Translation gives CASSLDPRGQNEQFF.

The V gene is TRBV18, the J gene TRBJ1-3, with D unresolved. V was trimmed by 2 bases and J by 0 bases, leaving 17 bases between them. Germline V gene lookup returns CDR1 KGHSH and CDR2 LQKENI. The CDR3 is made up of 18 amino acids. The CDR3 DNA is TGTGCCAGCTCACCAGCGGTTTCGGTTGGTTACTCTGGAAACACCATATATTTT. Residues: CASSPAVSVGYSGNTIYF.

V is TRBV11-2 and J is TRBJ2-5, with D maybe TRBD2 (5 bases). V lost 2 bases and J 5 bases, leaving 12 bases between the germline ends. The CDR3 totals 14 residues. Per germline, CDR1 SGHAT and CDR2 FQNNGV. The CDR3 DNA follows: TGTGCCAGCAGCTTAAATCGGGAAGGCGAGACCCAGTACTTC. This codes for CASSLNREGETQYF.

The rearrangement joins TRBV6-1 to TRBJ2-5; D call uncertain. The CDR3 has 14 residues. The V gene's germline CDR1 is MNHNS and CDR2 SASEGT. The V and J ends lost 9 bases and 1 base respectively, with 15 bases between them. In DNA form, the CDR3 reads TGTGCCAGTCGTCGAGGTGTAGGCCAAGAGACCCAGTACTTC. It yields the protein CASRRGVGQETQYF.

The chain joins TRBV7-9 to TRBJ2-5; D perhaps matches TRBD2 (6 bases). With 2 bases removed from V and 1 base from J, the gap between germline ends came to 11 bases. Germline CDR1 SEHNR, CDR2 FQNEAQ (reference sequence). The CDR3 sequence is 15 residues long. In DNA form, the CDR3 reads TGTGCCAGCAGCTTACGGGCGCGGGGCCAAGAGACCCAGTACTTC. It translates to CASSLRARGQETQYF.

V and J are TRBV5-1 and TRBJ2-5; the match to TRBD2 covers 10 bases. Germline lookup yields CDR1 SGHRS and CDR2 YFSETQ. The CDR3 extends over 15 amino acids. V lost 6 bases and J lost 4; bases outside the gene matches: 9. DNA for the CDR3: TGCGCCAGCACACGAGCGGGGGGGAGAGGAGAGACCCAGTACTTC. Its translation is CASTRAGGRGETQYF.

V gene TRBV28 combines with J gene TRBJ2-1; a possible D gene is TRBD2 (5 bases). CDR1 MDHEN and CDR2 SYDVKM come from the germline V gene. V was shortened by 11 bases and J by 0 bases, with 8 bases between the two germline ends. There are 12 residues in the CDR3. The CDR3 protein is CAVGSSYNEQFF. CDR3 nucleotides: TGTGCCGTGGGGAGCTCCTACAATGAGCAGTTCTTC.

The chain recombines TRBV29-1 with TRBJ1-1; possible D gene TRBD1, 5 bases. From germline, CDR1 is SQVTM and CDR2 ANQGSEA. The CDR3 contains 12 residues. Trimming stripped 4 bases from V and 4 bases from J, with 10 bases between. The CDR3 is CSVGTTRTEAFF. The CDR3 DNA sequence: TGCAGCGTTGGGACAACCCGCACTGAAGCTTTCTTT.

V is TRBV7-9 and J is TRBJ1-1; unclear D gene. The V end lost 0 bases, the J end lost 4 bases, and 9 bases lay between the germline ends. CDR3 length equals 14 residues. Germline CDR1 SEHNR, CDR2 FQNEAQ (reference sequence). CDR3 nucleotide sequence: TGTGCCAGCAGCTTAGCTTTTTCAGGCACTGAAGCTTTCTTT. Translation gives CASSLAFSGTEAFF.

V is TRBV6-5 and J is TRBJ1-1, with TRBD1 matching over 10 bases. This CDR3 is 13 amino acids long. The germline V gene has CDR1 MNHEY and CDR2 SVGAGI. Trimming removed 6 bases from V and 4 bases from J; junction bases left unmatched: 2. CDR3 DNA sequence: TGTGCCAGCAGGCGGACAGGGGGCACTGAAGCTTTCTTT. Protein sequence: CASRRTGGTEAFF.

This clone was detected a few times. The chain has TRBV6-5 and TRBJ2-7; 8 bases are a match to TRBD1. CDR1 is MNHEY, CDR2 SVGAGI, per germline. J lost 5 bases, V lost 4 bases, and 10 bases had no gene match. This CDR3 has 15 amino acids. The CDR3 spells CASSSTGQAGHEQYF. CDR3 sequence (DNA): TGTGCCAGCAGTTCAACGGGACAGGCAGGCCACGAGCAGTACTTC.

V usage is TRBV27 and J usage is TRBJ2-7; 11 bases are a match to TRBD1. The junction had 6 bases not matched to a gene; V was cut back by 6 bases and J by 5 bases. CDR3 length: 14 amino acids. CDR1 MNHEY and CDR2 SMNVEV come from the germline V gene (reference sequence). The CDR3, as DNA: TGTGCCAGCAGCCAGGGACAGGGGGACCACGAGCAGTACTTC. This translates into CASSQGQGDHEQYF.

The genes are TRBV7-2 and TRBJ1-2; 7 bases are a match to TRBD1. The germline V gene has CDR1 SGHTA and CDR2 FQGNSA. V was clipped by 1 base and J by 4 bases; unmatched bases: 9. The CDR3 has 16 amino acids. The DNA of the CDR3 is TGTGCCAGCAGCTTAGGGAGGCAGGGACAGTCCTATGGCTACACCTTC. Residues: CASSLGRQGQSYGYTF.

The genes are TRBV9 and TRBJ2-3, with TRBD2 matching 8 bases. The V gene end was trimmed by 5 bases and the J gene end by 6 bases; junction bases not matched to a gene: 8. The CDR3 length is 14 residues. Germline CDR1 and CDR2: SGDLS and YYNGEE. The CDR3 region has the DNA TGTGCCAGCAGTCGAGCGGGGGTGCTGGATACGCAGTATTTT. It yields the protein CASSRAGVLDTQYF.

The chain has TRBV30 and TRBJ1-3, with a possible D match to TRBD1 (6 bases). CDR3 size: 12 residues. Trimming removed 6 bases at V and 8 bases at J, with 14 bases between. Germline V gene sequence: CDR1 GTSNPN, CDR2 SVGIG (reference sequence). CDR3 protein: CACLGGLHTIYF. As DNA, the CDR3 is TGTGCCTGTCTGGGGGGGCTGCACACCATATATTTT.

The chain employs TRBV5-4 and TRBJ2-5, with 13 bases aligning to TRBD2. J lost 7 bases, V lost 4 bases, and 10 bases had no gene match. Per germline, CDR1 SGHNT and CDR2 YYREEE (reference sequence). The CDR3 is 16 residues long. Written as DNA, the CDR3 is TGTGCCAGCAGCCCGACTAGCGGGGGGCCGTTTGGGACCCAGTACTTC. Residues: CASSPTSGGPFGTQYF.

The chain is built from TRBV18 and TRBJ1-2; 8 positions match TRBD1. CDR3 size: 14 residues. Germline loops: CDR1 KGHSH, CDR2 LQKENI. V was pared by 1 base and J by 8 bases, with 6 bases of the junction left unmatched. The CDR3 nucleotides are TGTGCCAGCTCACCACAGACAGGACAGGGAGGCTACACCTTC. It is translated as CASSPQTGQGGYTF.

The rearrangement uses TRBV29-1 and TRBJ2-3; 11 positions agree with TRBD2. This CDR3 region has 13 residues. In germline, CDR1 is SQVTM, CDR2 ANQGSEA. Losses at the gene ends were 7 bases for V and 7 bases for J; bases not matched to a gene: 7. DNA of the CDR3: TGCAGCGCCGCTACTAGCGGGGGCTATACGCAGTATTTT. This encodes CSAATSGGYTQYF.

J is TRBJ1-1 and V is TRBV14; 9 positions agree with TRBD1. With V trimmed by 4 bases and J by 3 bases, 6 bases remained unmatched. Germline loops: CDR1 SGHDN, CDR2 FVKESK. The CDR3 runs to 15 residues. CDR3 loop: CASSPLDRGDTEAFF. DNA for the CDR3: TGTGCCAGCAGCCCCTTAGACAGGGGGGACACTGAAGCTTTCTTT.

This chain joins TRBV7-3 and TRBJ1-1, with D possibly matching TRBD1 (6 bases). Trimming removed 5 bases from V and 1 base from J, with 8 bases in between. The CDR3 consists of 13 residues. CDR1 and CDR2 from the germline V gene are SGHTA and FQGTGA. The DNA of the CDR3 is TGTGCCAGCAGCGCGACAGGGAACACTGAAGCTTTCTTT. Its protein product is CASSATGNTEAFF.

V usage is TRBV11-3 and J usage is TRBJ1-1; D is possibly TRBD1 (6 bases). V was shortened by 7 bases and J by 13 bases, with 16 bases between the two germline ends. The CDR3 has 11 residues. CDR1 and CDR2 from the germline V gene are SGHNT and YENEEA. In DNA form, the CDR3 reads TGTGCCAGCATCGAAACAGGGATTATTTTCTTT. It translates to CASIETGIIFF.